Presented here are 2 T cell receptor beta chains from one specimen sequenced in a study of read filtering for tumor transcriptome and immune sequencing. This library used approximately 370 ng RNA and molecular barcoded adaptors spanning alpha/delta and beta/gamma chains. Each CDR3 protein gets one entry after TCRdb re-called the reads with MiXCR. Of about 86,000 distinct CDR3 sequences in the sample, 9% to 15% were seen once. The specimen sequenced was a population of CD138-negative cells sorted from bone marrow. The receptors shown here come from a donor aged 40 or older with multiple myeloma.

This clonotype has just a few counts. Given a much more abundant clone one base away, this may be a read error. The chain has TRBV18 and TRBJ1-1, with no clear D. CDR3 size: 14 residues. Germline CDR1 is KGHSH and CDR2 is LQKENI. The CDR3 DNA reads TGTGCCGGCTCATCAACTAATGGGAACACTGAAGCTTTCTTT. Its translation: CAGSSTNGNTEAFF.

This clonotype was recorded at least ten times. V gene TRBV7-9 combines with J gene TRBJ1-1; possibly TRBD1 for D (6 bases). The germline V gene encodes CDR1 SEHNR and CDR2 FQNEAQ (reference sequence). The CDR3 is 13 amino acids. The V and J ends lost 5 bases and 7 bases respectively, with 14 bases between them. CDR3 protein: CASSPNREIEAFF. The CDR3 DNA follows: TGTGCCAGCAGCCCAAACAGGGAAATTGAAGCTTTCTTT.